The 24 T cell receptor beta chains below all came from one sample that was sequenced in a study of blood T cell repertoires in COVID-19 (dated by TCRdb to 2018 to 2021). The library was built by means of the immunoSEQ multiplex PCR assay. TCRdb re-hosts the immuneACCESS table, in-frame sequences only. Its copies lack some clones; in the studies checked, an unresolved V gene accounts for under half of them, and the cause for the rest is not known. Recorded for this sample are 200,000 to 300,000 clones; approximately 90% of them occurred a single time. Together, the top ten hold about 4% of the sample. Sample: peripheral blood. All receptors derive from a man aged 55 to 70 who had recovered from COVID-19.

The chain links TRBV14 to TRBJ2-4; perhaps TRBD2 as D (6 bases). V lost 0 bases, J lost 8 bases, and 17 bases lay in between. Looked up from germline, CDR1 is SGHDN and CDR2 is FVKESK. This CDR3 has 16 amino acids. In DNA form, the CDR3 reads TGTGCCAGCAGCCAAGAGGGCCTCCGAGGGGAGGACATTCAGTACTTC. Residues: CASSQEGLRGEDIQYF.

The CDR3 region has the DNA TGCGCCAGCAGGGTAGACAGGGGTAATTCACCCCTCCACTTT. Translating gives CASRVDRGNSPLHF. This chain links TRBV5-1 with TRBJ1-6; TRBD1 agrees at 8 bases. Unmatched junction bases numbered 4, after V lost 5 bases and J lost 6 bases. The length of the CDR3 is 14 residues. The V gene's germline CDR1 is SGHRS and CDR2 YFSETQ. Full variable domain (remainder filled in from reference TRBV5-1 and TRBJ1-6): KAGVTQTPRYLIKTRGQQVTLSCSPISGHRSVSWYQQTPGQGLQFLFEYFSETQRNKGNFPGRFSGRQFSNSRSEMNVSTLELGDSALYLCASRVDRGNSPLHFGNGTRLTVT.

J is TRBJ1-1 and V is TRBV7-2; a weak D match, TRBD1 (6 bases). The CDR3 extends over 17 amino acids. Trimming pared 5 bases from V and 2 bases from J, leaving 21 bases between. Germline CDR1 is SGHTA and CDR2 is FQGNSA. CDR3 region: CASSRGQITNINTEAFF. CDR3 nucleotides: TGTGCCAGCAGCAGAGGACAGATCACGAATATAAACACTGAAGCTTTCTTT.

The rearrangement uses TRBV7-2 and TRBJ2-7; possibly TRBD2 for D (6 bases). In germline, CDR1 is SGHTA, CDR2 FQGNSA. Deletions cut 6 bases from V and 0 bases from J, with 15 bases between. The CDR3 is made up of 15 amino acids. CDR3 region: CASSHSGLTSYEQYF. The CDR3 nucleotides read TGTGCCAGCAGTCATAGCGGTCTCACCTCCTACGAGCAGTACTTC.

The J gene is TRBJ2-3, the V gene TRBV2; D gene ambiguous. Trimming left V 4 bases short and J 4 bases short, with 3 bases between. Germline loops: CDR1 SNHLY, CDR2 FYNNEI. The CDR3 totals 11 residues. The CDR3 bases are TGTGCCAGCAGTGGGCCAGATACGCAGTATTTT. Its translation: CASSGPDTQYF.

The rearrangement uses TRBV18 and TRBJ1-1; the D gene is possibly TRBD1 (6 bases). V lost 1 base and J lost 5, with 17 bases in between. Germline-derived CDR1 and CDR2 are KGHSH and LQKENI. The CDR3 has 16 residues. CDR3 amino acids: CASSPHQGLGDTEAFF. The DNA of the CDR3 is TGTGCCAGCTCACCACATCAGGGGCTCGGGGATACTGAAGCTTTCTTT.

The chain joins TRBV2 to TRBJ1-2; D remains ambiguous. Germline-derived CDR1 and CDR2 are SNHLY and FYNNEI. V dropped 3 bases and J dropped 5 bases, with 10 bases sitting between them. The CDR3 totals 13 residues. CDR3 DNA sequence: TGTGCCAGCAGTGAGGAGTTGGAGTATGGCTACACCTTC. Translated: CASSEELEYGYTF.

The chain has TRBV5-5 and TRBJ2-3; D is perhaps TRBD2 (5 bases). There are 16 residues in the CDR3. Trimming took 0 bases from V and 0 from J, leaving 11 bases between them. The germline CDR1 and CDR2 sequences are SGHKS and YYEKEE (reference sequence). The DNA for the CDR3 is TGTGCCAGCAGCTTGGGAGGTCGGACTAGCACAGATACGCAGTATTTT. This gives the protein CASSLGGRTSTDTQYF.

The chain's CDR3 is CASSLCGSGGATPPKETQYF. In DNA form, the CDR3 reads TGTGCCAGCAGCTTATGCGGTAGCGGGGGGGCCACGCCCCCCAAAGAGACCCAGTACTTC. The chain links TRBV11-3 to TRBJ2-5; TRBD2 agrees at 11 bases. Germline assignment: CDR1 SGHNT and CDR2 YENEEA. V trimming: 2 bases; J trimming: 3 bases; junction bases outside the gene matches: 17. The CDR3 is 20 amino acids.

Written as DNA, the CDR3 is TGTGCCAGCAGCTGGGGACAGCTATCTGGAAACACCATATATTTT. Translation gives CASSWGQLSGNTIYF. This chain joins TRBV5-6 and TRBJ1-3, with 7 bases matching TRBD1. Per the germline V gene, CDR1 is SGHDT and CDR2 is YYEEEE. This CDR3 is 15 amino acids long. V was clipped by 3 bases and J by 1 base; unmatched bases: 4. The full variable domain, its missing parts supplied by reference TRBV5-6 and TRBJ1-3, is DAGVTQSPTHLIKTRGQQVTLRCSPKSGHDTVSWYQQALGQGPQFIFQYYEEEERQRGNFPDRFSGHQFPNYSSELNVNALLLGDSALYLCASSWGQLSGNTIYFGEGSWLTVV.

V and J are TRBV6-5 and TRBJ2-7; TRBD2 might be the D (7 bases). V lost 10 bases and J 1 base, leaving 14 bases between the germline ends. Per germline, CDR1 MNHEY and CDR2 SVGAGI. The CDR3 sequence is 13 residues long. The CDR3 is CATGAGGSYEQYF. The CDR3 region has the DNA TGTGCCACAGGGGCCGGGGGGTCCTACGAGCAGTACTTC.

The chain is built from TRBV10-3 and TRBJ1-5; 9 nucleotides align to TRBD1. The CDR3 spans 15 residues. CDR1 ENHRY and CDR2 SYGVKD come from the germline V gene. Losses at the gene ends were 5 bases for V and 6 bases for J; bases not matched to a gene: 8. This CDR3 reads CAISSLGTGTQPQHF. The CDR3 nucleotides read TGTGCCATCAGTTCTTTAGGGACAGGGACTCAGCCCCAGCATTTT.

The gene calls are TRBV7-3 and TRBJ1-1; D possibly corresponds to TRBD1 (6 bases). V was pared by 5 bases and J by 0 bases, with 19 bases between. This CDR3 contains 17 residues. Germline-derived CDR1 and CDR2 are SGHTA and FQGTGA. The CDR3 sequence: CASSKTGPLPLNTEAFF. The CDR3 DNA reads TGTGCCAGCAGCAAGACAGGCCCGCTCCCCTTGAACACTGAAGCTTTCTTT.

The gene calls are TRBV12-3 or TRBV12-4 and TRBJ1-1; D is ambiguous. This CDR3 has 11 amino acids. The V end was cut by 5 bases, the J end by 6 bases, with 7 bases between. In nucleotides, the CDR3 is TGTGCCAGCAGTACACGGGCTGAAGCTTTCTTT. Encoded protein: CASSTRAEAFF.

This rearrangement joins TRBV5-1 to TRBJ1-1, with a weak D call TRBD1 (5 bases). Germline V lookup: CDR1 SGHRS, CDR2 YFSETQ. Trimming took 0 bases from V and 0 from J, leaving 15 bases between them. This CDR3 comprises 17 residues. Here the CDR3 reads CASSLESGGIMNTEAFF. Written as DNA, the CDR3 is TGCGCCAGCAGCTTGGAGTCCGGGGGGATTATGAACACTGAAGCTTTCTTT.

V is TRBV6-5 and J is TRBJ2-1, with a tentative D call TRBD2 (6 bases). CDR1 MNHEY and CDR2 SVGAGI come from the germline V gene. V lost 6 bases and J lost 4, with 10 bases in between. The CDR3 extends over 13 amino acids. CDR3 protein: CASRISGYNEQFF. The CDR3 DNA reads TGTGCCAGCAGGATTAGCGGATACAATGAGCAGTTCTTC.

This clone was detected only once. The chain is built from TRBV5-5 and TRBJ2-4; D gene uncertain. V lost 0 bases to trimming and J lost 7 bases, with 17 bases between them. The CDR3 is 16 amino acids. The germline V gene encodes CDR1 SGHKS and CDR2 YYEKEE (reference sequence). CDR3 bases: TGTGCCAGCAGCTTGGTTTCGGCTACGGTCGGGAACATTCAGTACTTC. Translation gives CASSLVSATVGNIQYF.

The V and J genes are TRBV7-9 and TRBJ1-4, with D possibly matching TRBD1 (5 bases). Germline lookup yields CDR1 SEHNR and CDR2 FQNEAQ (reference sequence). This CDR3 is built from 16 residues. V was pared by 4 bases and J by 2 bases, with 14 bases between. As DNA, the CDR3 is TGTGCCAGCAGCTCATTCGGGGGTAGCACTAATGAAAAACTGTTTTTT. This gives the protein CASSSFGGSTNEKLFF. Supplemented by reference TRBV7-9 and TRBJ1-4, the full variable domain reads DTGVSQNPRHKITKRGQNVTFRCDPISEHNRLYWYRQTLGQGPEFLTYFQNEAQLEKSRLLSDRFSAERPKGSFSTLEIQRTEQGDSAMYLCASSSFGGSTNEKLFFGSGTQLSVL.

This chain connects TRBV4-1 to TRBJ2-7; possibly TRBD1 for D (6 bases). The CDR3 runs 13 residues. Germline V gene sequence: CDR1 MGHRA, CDR2 YSYEKL. The germline V and J ends were trimmed by 1 base and 5 bases, with 9 bases remaining between them. The CDR3 loop is CASSQATGNEQYF. The CDR3 DNA follows: TGCGCCAGCAGCCAAGCGACAGGCAACGAGCAGTACTTC.

This clone was recorded only once. The chain couples TRBV7-9 to TRBJ1-2, with 9 bases that match TRBD1. CDR1 SEHNR and CDR2 FQNEAQ come from the germline V gene (reference sequence). V shed 4 bases and J 5 bases; nucleotides not matched to a gene: 11. This CDR3 comprises 16 residues. This chain's CDR3 is CASSSRDRDRGYGYTF. The CDR3 bases are TGTGCCAGCAGCTCTAGGGACAGGGACCGGGGGTATGGCTACACCTTC.

The chain is built from TRBV6-4 and TRBJ2-3; a weak D match, TRBD2 (6 bases). Germline values: CDR1 MRHNA, CDR2 SNTAGT. V was trimmed by 9 bases and J by 1 base, leaving 14 bases between them. The CDR3 is made up of 14 amino acids. CDR3 in amino acids: CASRPGVGTDTQYF. Here the CDR3 DNA reads TGTGCCAGTCGACCGGGGGTAGGCACAGATACGCAGTATTTT.

The chain is built from TRBV25-1 and TRBJ2-7, with 10 bases matching TRBD1. CDR3 length: 15 residues. Germline values: CDR1 MGHDK, CDR2 SYGVNS. The J segment lost 5 bases and the V segment lost 1 base, leaving 5 bases of the junction unmatched. CDR3 coding DNA: TGTGCCAGCAGTGAATCCGGGACAGGGGTCCACGAGCAGTACTTC. Amino acids: CASSESGTGVHEQYF.

The V call is TRBV6-4, the J call TRBJ2-3, with 8 bases aligning to TRBD2. The ends lost 2 bases at V and 5 bases at J; junction bases unmatched: 3. This CDR3 is built from 14 residues. From germline, CDR1 is MRHNA and CDR2 SNTAGT. CDR3 in amino acids: CASSDGAGGDTQYF. The CDR3 region has the DNA TGTGCCAGCAGTGACGGGGCGGGAGGAGATACGCAGTATTTT.

This clone was observed a single time. This chain connects TRBV27 to TRBJ1-2; TRBD1 matches 7 bases. The V gene end was trimmed by 6 bases and the J gene end by 2 bases; junction bases not matched to a gene: 6. CDR1 is MNHEY and CDR2 is SMNVEV in the germline V gene (reference sequence). The CDR3 length is 14 residues. The DNA for the CDR3 is TGTGCCAGCAGACGAACGACAGGGAACTATGGCTACACCTTC. Translating it yields CASRRTTGNYGYTF.